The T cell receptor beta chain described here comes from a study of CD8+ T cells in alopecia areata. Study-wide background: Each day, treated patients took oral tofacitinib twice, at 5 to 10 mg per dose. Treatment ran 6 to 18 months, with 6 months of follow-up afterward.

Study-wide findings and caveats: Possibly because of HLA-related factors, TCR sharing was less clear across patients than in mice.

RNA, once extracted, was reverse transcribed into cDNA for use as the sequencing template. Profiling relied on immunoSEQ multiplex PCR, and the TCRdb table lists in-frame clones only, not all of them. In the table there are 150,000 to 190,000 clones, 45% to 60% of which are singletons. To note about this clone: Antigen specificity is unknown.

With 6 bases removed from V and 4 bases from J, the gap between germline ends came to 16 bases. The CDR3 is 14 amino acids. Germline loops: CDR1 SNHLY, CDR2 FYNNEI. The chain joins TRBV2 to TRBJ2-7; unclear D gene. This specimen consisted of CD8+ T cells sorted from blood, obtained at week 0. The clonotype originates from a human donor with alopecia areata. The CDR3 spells CASRQGERLYEQYF. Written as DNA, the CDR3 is TGTGCCAGCAGGCAAGGAGAGCGTTTATACGAGCAGTACTTC.